The 12 T cell receptor beta chains presented below share a single source sample, sequenced in a study of shared clonotypes between healthy human individuals. This table comes from immunoSEQ multiplex PCR, and its TCRdb copy is limited to in-frame clones, with some not included. The sample records a few hundred thousand clones, 50% to 80% being singletons. The sample comprised memory CD4+ T cells sorted from blood. Subset in this sample: CD45RA-negative fraction. The receptors shown here come from a man aged 25 to 45 in good health.

The V call is TRBV6-5, the J call TRBJ1-1, with D maybe TRBD1 (6 bases). Germline-derived CDR1 and CDR2 are MNHEY and SVGAGI. The germline V and J ends were trimmed by 6 bases and 3 bases, with 11 bases remaining between them. This CDR3 comprises 13 residues. Here the CDR3 reads CASSKTGYTEAFF. CDR3 nucleotide sequence: TGTGCCAGCAGCAAGACAGGCTACACTGAAGCTTTCTTT.

The chain employs TRBV5-1 and TRBJ2-2; 8 bases line up with TRBD2. V lost 4 bases to trimming and J lost 1 base; unmatched junction nucleotides: 3. The germline V gene encodes CDR1 SGHRS and CDR2 YFSETQ. The CDR3 is made up of 15 amino acids. The CDR3 spells CASSAGLGNTGELFF. The CDR3 nucleotides are TGCGCCAGCAGCGCGGGACTAGGGAACACCGGGGAGCTGTTTTTT. The variable domain in full, with the rest retrieved from reference TRBV5-1 and TRBJ2-2, is KAGVTQTPRYLIKTRGQQVTLSCSPISGHRSVSWYQQTPGQGLQFLFEYFSETQRNKGNFPGRFSGRQFSNSRSEMNVSTLELGDSALYLCASSAGLGNTGELFFGEGSRLTVL.

The genes are TRBV30 and TRBJ1-5, with unresolved D. This CDR3 is 13 amino acids long. From germline, CDR1 is GTSNPN and CDR2 SVGIG (reference sequence). With 4 bases removed from V and 5 bases from J, the gap between germline ends came to 12 bases. The CDR3 sequence: CAWKLQKDQPQHF. CDR3 nucleotides: TGTGCCTGGAAACTACAGAAAGATCAGCCCCAGCATTTT.

V and J are TRBV7-9 and TRBJ2-5; the D is unclear. The germline gives CDR1 SEHNR, CDR2 FQNEAQ (reference sequence). Trimming pared 5 bases from V and 2 bases from J, leaving 27 bases between. The CDR3 totals 19 residues. Written as DNA, the CDR3 is TGTGCCAGCAGCCCATCCCCAGCTCTCTCTAACCTTCGACAAGAGACCCAGTACTTC. This codes for CASSPSPALSNLRQETQYF. The whole variable domain, filled in from reference TRBV7-9 and TRBJ2-5, reads DTGVSQNPRHKITKRGQNVTFRCDPISEHNRLYWYRQTLGQGPEFLTYFQNEAQLEKSRLLSDRFSAERPKGSFSTLEIQRTEQGDSAMYLCASSPSPALSNLRQETQYFGPGTRLLVL.

This clone has only a few counts. This chain links TRBV2 with TRBJ2-7; D tentatively fits TRBD1 or TRBD2 (5 bases each). CDR1 and CDR2 from the germline V gene are SNHLY and FYNNEI. The CDR3 spans 10 residues. V was shortened by 5 bases and J by 9 bases, with 8 bases between the two germline ends. The CDR3 protein is CASSTGTQYF. CDR3 nucleotide sequence: TGTGCCAGCAGTACCGGGACGCAGTACTTC.

The chain uses TRBV11-2 and TRBJ2-5; tentative D call: TRBD1 (6 bases). Germline V lookup: CDR1 SGHAT, CDR2 FQNNGV. The CDR3 contains 12 residues. V dropped 5 bases and J dropped 7 bases, with 11 bases sitting between them. The CDR3 loop is CASSPTTGTQYF. The CDR3 coding sequence is TGTGCCAGCAGCCCGACGACAGGGACCCAGTACTTC.

J is TRBJ2-1 and V is TRBV4-1; 8 bases line up with TRBD1. CDR3 length: 15 amino acids. Germline V gene lookup returns CDR1 MGHRA and CDR2 YSYEKL. V shed 5 bases and J 3 bases; nucleotides not matched to a gene: 6. The CDR3 nucleotides read TGCGCCAGCAGCTTACAGGGGGTTAACTACAATGAGCAGTTCTTC. Its protein is CASSLQGVNYNEQFF.

This clone has just one count. The chain couples TRBV7-2 to TRBJ2-1; unclear D gene. The length of the CDR3 is 13 residues. V lost 1 base and J lost 12, with 13 bases in between. In germline, CDR1 is SGHTA, CDR2 FQGNSA. The CDR3 here is CASSLGPDMAQFF. Written as DNA, the CDR3 is TGTGCCAGCAGCTTAGGGCCAGATATGGCGCAGTTCTTC.

This clone was counted a single time. The chain recombines TRBV4-3 with TRBJ2-7; D may be TRBD2 (5 bases). The V and J ends lost 0 bases and 2 bases respectively, with 14 bases between them. Per germline, CDR1 LGHNA and CDR2 YSLEER. This CDR3 spans 16 amino acids. Written as DNA, the CDR3 is TGCGCCAGCAGCCAAGATTTCGCGGGCACCCCCTACGAGCAGTACTTC. Translation gives CASSQDFAGTPYEQYF.

This clone was recorded a few times. The chain uses TRBV10-3 and TRBJ2-7, with a tentative D call TRBD1 (6 bases). V lost 3 bases, J lost 3 bases, and 12 bases lay in between. The CDR3 runs 14 residues. Germline CDR1 is ENHRY and CDR2 is SYGVKD. DNA of the CDR3: TGTGCCATCAGTGATCTGGGGGCTGGCTACGAGCAGTACTTC. Amino acid sequence: CAISDLGAGYEQYF.

In its sample, this clone was seen a few times. The chain couples TRBV11-3 to TRBJ1-1, with 9 bases identical to TRBD1. The CDR3 loop spans 16 amino acids. Germline loops: CDR1 SGHNT, CDR2 YENEEA. V was clipped by 2 bases and J by 4 bases; unmatched bases: 8. CDR3 sequence reads: CASSLSTGGRVTEAFF. As DNA, the CDR3 is TGTGCCAGCAGCTTATCGACAGGGGGGCGCGTCACTGAAGCTTTCTTT. Looking up the rest from reference TRBV11-3 and TRBJ1-1 gives the full variable domain: EAGVVQSPRYKIIEKKQPVAFWCNPISGHNTLYWYLQNLGQGPELLIRYENEEAVDDSQLPKDRFSAERLKGVDSTLKIQPAELGDSAVYLCASSLSTGGRVTEAFFGQGTRLTVV.

V usage is TRBV27 and J usage is TRBJ2-3; D may be TRBD2 (6 bases). The germline gives CDR1 MNHEY, CDR2 SMNVEV (reference sequence). The CDR3 totals 17 residues. Trimming removed 7 bases at V and 2 bases at J, with 22 bases between. The CDR3 DNA reads as TGTGCCAGCACCCCCTTTGGGCGGGACCTGTACACAGATACGCAGTATTTT. This codes for CASTPFGRDLYTDTQYF.